The present T cell receptor (beta chain) was sequenced within a study of cytomegalovirus exposure and HLA in healthy donors. Use of 60 Vbeta and 13 Jbeta primers characterized the PCR. Sequencing used immunoSEQ multiplex PCR; TCRdb keeps in-frame clones, though not all of them. This table holds about 98,000 clones, about 80% found once. With V trimmed by 4 bases and J by 4 bases, 6 bases remained unmatched. Germline V gene sequence: CDR1 SNHLY, CDR2 FYNNEI. The CDR3 extends over 15 amino acids. Findings and caveats of the study: Among TCR beta chains, those listed as cytomegalovirus-associated numbered fewer than 200. Common viral pathogens seemed to be connected with several of the most significant clusters, according to a later analysis.

Worth noting for this clone: The antigen is unknown.

This sequence was found in a man between 18 and 29 years old in good health and CMV-seropositive. The chain has TRBV2 and TRBJ2-2, with TRBD1 identical over 7 bases. Material: PBMCs. In DNA form, the CDR3 reads TGTGCCAGCAGTGGACAGGGCCTGGGCACCGGGGAGCTGTTTTTT. Protein: CASSGQGLGTGELFF.